Presented here are 25 T cell receptor beta chains from one specimen sequenced in a study of spatial heterogeneity in lung cancer. TCRdb fed the 5' RACE reads into MiXCR, producing one record per CDR3 protein. This table has 20,000 to 25,000 distinct CDR3 sequences, less than 6% appearing once. As for time point: sample taken at primary tumor resection. No cells were sorted before sequencing. The whole RNA sequenced was extracted from tumor, nontumor lung or frozen PBMC. Here the sequenced sample was PBMCs, taken at surgery. The receptors originated from a male donor with early-stage non-small cell lung cancer.

This clonotype appeared many times. This chain uses TRBV12-3 or TRBV12-4 with TRBJ1-2; TRBD1 matches at 7 bases. CDR3 length: 13 amino acids. V trimming: 5 bases; J trimming: 6 bases; junction bases outside the gene matches: 6. In DNA, the CDR3 is TGTGCCAGCAGTCCCAGGGGGGGTGATGGCTACACCTTC. Translating it yields CASSPRGGDGYTF.

This clonotype was counted many times. The gene calls are TRBV27 and TRBJ1-4; D possibly corresponds to TRBD1 (6 bases). The germline V gene has CDR1 MNHEY and CDR2 SMNVEV (reference sequence). The V and J ends lost 8 bases and 10 bases respectively, with 17 bases between them. This CDR3 region has 13 residues. The CDR3 sequence is CASHRVGGGKLFF. CDR3 in DNA: TGTGCCAGCCATAGGGTAGGGGGTGGAAAACTGTTTTTT.

Many counts were recorded for this clonotype. This chain uses TRBV29-1 with TRBJ2-7; 7 bases are shared with TRBD2. Germline CDR1 SQVTM, CDR2 ANQGSEA. CDR3 size: 14 residues. V lost 0 bases and J lost 5; bases outside the gene matches: 7. The CDR3 DNA is TGCAGCGTTGAAGATCAACTAGCGTCCCACGAGCAGTACTTC. Its protein is CSVEDQLASHEQYF.

This clonotype has a count of ten or more. This chain joins TRBV9 and TRBJ1-6; D might be TRBD1 (5 bases). The germline CDR1 and CDR2 sequences are SGDLS and YYNGEE. V lost 1 base, J lost 0 bases, and 5 bases lay in between. This CDR3 is built from 15 residues. CDR3 nucleotides: TGTGCCAGCAGCGTAAGGGGCTCCTATAATTCACCCCTCCACTTT. It encodes CASSVRGSYNSPLHF. Complete variable domain (other parts from reference TRBV9 and TRBJ1-6): DSGVTQTPKHLITATGQRVTLRCSPRSGDLSVYWYQQSLDQGLQFLIQYYNGEERAKGNILERFSAQQFPDLHSELNLSSLELGDSALYFCASSVRGSYNSPLHFGNGTRLTVT.

At least ten counts were recorded for this clonotype. This chain joins TRBV28 and TRBJ2-5, with TRBD2 as a possible D gene (7 bases). Between the trimmed V and J ends, which lost 4 bases and 5 bases, there was a span of 20 bases. The CDR3 is 16 amino acids. Germline V gives CDR1 MDHEN, CDR2 SYDVKM. For the CDR3, the DNA is TGTGCCAGCAGTTATAGGGGGGGGAGGATCGCGGAGACCCAGTACTTC. Translated: CASSYRGGRIAETQYF.

This clonotype has a handful of counts. The rearrangement joins TRBV12-3 or TRBV12-4 to TRBJ2-5; D possibly matches TRBD1 or TRBD2 (5 bases each). This CDR3 spans 14 amino acids. With 7 bases removed from V and 4 bases from J, the gap between germline ends came to 16 bases. In DNA, the CDR3 is TGTGCCAGCACCCGGGGCAGTAGGTTAGAGACCCAGTACTTC. Amino acid sequence: CASTRGSRLETQYF.

In its sample, this clonotype was seen many times. The chain is built from TRBV7-9 and TRBJ2-7; 8 bases map to TRBD2. From germline, CDR1 is SEHNR and CDR2 FQNEAQ (reference sequence). The CDR3 totals 14 residues. Trimming at V came to 5 bases and at J to 0 bases, leaving 3 bases not matched to a gene. This chain's CDR3 is CASSVTSASYEQYF. The CDR3 nucleotides read TGTGCCAGCAGCGTGACTAGCGCCTCCTACGAGCAGTACTTC.

At least ten counts were recorded for this clonotype. The genes are TRBV7-2 and TRBJ2-1; 9 nucleotides match TRBD2. V was pared by 5 bases and J by 8 bases, with 4 bases of the junction left unmatched. CDR3 size: 13 residues. The germline V gene has CDR1 SGHTA and CDR2 FQGNSA. The CDR3 DNA reads as TGTGCCAGCAGCCCTACTAGCGGGTATGAGCAGTTCTTC. Translated: CASSPTSGYEQFF.

This clonotype was seen many times. This chain uses TRBV7-2 with TRBJ2-3; 8 bases fit TRBD1. The CDR3 has 16 amino acids. The junction had 12 bases not matched to a gene; V was cut back by 3 bases and J by 7 bases. Germline V gene lookup returns CDR1 SGHTA and CDR2 FQGNSA. The CDR3 DNA sequence: TGTGCCAGCAGCTTCTCCCCAGGGGGCGCTTCGTATACGCAGTATTTT. It yields the protein CASSFSPGGASYTQYF.

This clonotype was seen repeatedly, ten times or more. The chain employs TRBV3-1 and TRBJ2-3; TRBD2 agrees at 9 bases. There are 18 residues in the CDR3. Germline CDR1 reads LGHDT; CDR2 reads YNNKEL (reference sequence). V dropped 2 bases and J dropped 2; count of bases not matched to a gene: 11. CDR3 sequence: CASSQRSGGRFFTDTQYF. The CDR3 region has the DNA TGTGCCAGCAGCCAACGAAGCGGGGGGAGGTTTTTCACAGATACGCAGTATTTT.

In this sample, this clonotype turned up a few times. The rearrangement uses TRBV20-1 and TRBJ2-2; D is tentatively TRBD1 or TRBD2 (5 bases each). With 2 bases removed from V and 7 bases from J, the gap between germline ends came to 20 bases. Germline-derived CDR1 and CDR2 are DFQATT and SNEGSKA (reference sequence). This CDR3 spans 16 amino acids. The CDR3 region is CSARIEKGTGNGELFF. The DNA for the CDR3 is TGCAGTGCTAGAATTGAAAAAGGGACGGGAAACGGGGAGCTGTTTTTT.

Ten or more counts support this clonotype. The rearrangement joins TRBV2 to TRBJ1-4, with TRBD1 identical over 8 bases. The germline V gene encodes CDR1 SNHLY and CDR2 FYNNEI. This CDR3 comprises 14 residues. The V and J ends lost 8 bases and 8 bases, in that order; junction bases with no gene match: 10. The CDR3 here is CASFLTGVNEKLFF. The CDR3 nucleotides are TGTGCCAGCTTCTTGACAGGGGTGAACGAAAAACTGTTTTTT.

The V and J genes are TRBV11-2 and TRBJ2-5; either TRBD1 or TRBD2 may supply D (5 bases each). V was clipped by 3 bases and J by 2 bases, with 13 bases between them. This CDR3 has 15 residues. Germline lookup yields CDR1 SGHAT and CDR2 FQNNGV. For the CDR3, the DNA is TGTGCCAGCAGCTTCTGGGCAGGGAGACAAGAGACCCAGTACTTC. Its protein is CASSFWAGRQETQYF.

This clonotype was picked up many times. This rearrangement joins TRBV29-1 to TRBJ2-5; perhaps TRBD1 as D (5 bases). The germline V and J ends were trimmed by 4 bases and 2 bases, with 8 bases remaining between them. The CDR3 runs 12 residues. CDR1 SQVTM and CDR2 ANQGSEA come from the germline V gene. CDR3 nucleotides: TGCAGCGTTGTCCGACAGCAAGAGACCCAGTACTTC. Translation gives CSVVRQQETQYF.

This clonotype was recorded at least ten times. The chain carries TRBV7-3 and TRBJ2-3; D is uncertain. V was trimmed by 10 bases and J by 0 bases, leaving 17 bases between them. Germline-derived CDR1 and CDR2 are SGHTA and FQGTGA. This CDR3 region has 15 residues. CDR3 in amino acids: CATSDGVSSTDTQYF. CDR3 in DNA: TGTGCCACATCCGACGGCGTTAGTAGCACAGATACGCAGTATTTT.

This clonotype was seen a few times. This rearrangement joins TRBV18 to TRBJ1-1; D call uncertain. Germline V CDR1 and CDR2: KGHSH, LQKENI. Trimming took off 0 bases at V and 1 base at J, with 3 bases between the two ends. The length of the CDR3 is 13 residues. CDR3 bases: TGTGCCAGCTCACCACCTGGGAACACTGAAGCTTTCTTT. Translating gives CASSPPGNTEAFF.

In its sample, this clonotype was seen many times. V usage is TRBV5-4 and J usage is TRBJ2-5; weak D call: TRBD1 (6 bases). CDR3 size: 14 residues. Germline-derived CDR1 and CDR2 are SGHNT and YYREEE (reference sequence). The V gene lost 0 bases and the J gene lost 2 bases, with 8 bases spanning the gap. The CDR3 sequence: CASSLGGTQETQYF. The CDR3, as DNA: TGTGCCAGCAGCTTGGGTGGGACACAAGAGACCCAGTACTTC.

In its sample, this clonotype was seen many times. The chain recombines TRBV5-1 with TRBJ2-3; 8 positions match TRBD2. J was trimmed by 6 bases and V by 0 bases; bases with no gene match: 9. CDR1 SGHRS and CDR2 YFSETQ come from the germline V gene. This CDR3 region has 16 residues. CDR3 in amino acids: CASSLVFSGTSDTQYF. The CDR3 region has the DNA TGCGCCAGCAGCTTGGTGTTTAGCGGGACATCGGATACGCAGTATTTT.

This chain joins TRBV30 and TRBJ2-1; D tentatively reads TRBD1 or TRBD2 (5 bases each). In germline, CDR1 is GTSNPN, CDR2 SVGIG (reference sequence). V was shortened by 8 bases and J by 1 base, with 15 bases between the two germline ends. The CDR3 length is 14 residues. DNA for the CDR3: TGTGCCCAATGCCCCGAGGGGTCCTACAATGAGCAGTTCTTC. Translated, it gives CAQCPEGSYNEQFF.

This clonotype was found many times. This chain joins TRBV27 and TRBJ2-2, with D possibly matching TRBD2 (5 bases). CDR3 length: 16 amino acids. Germline loops: CDR1 MNHEY, CDR2 SMNVEV (reference sequence). V lost 3 bases, J lost 7 bases, and 18 bases lay in between. This CDR3 reads CASSLVTSGRNGELFF. The CDR3, as DNA: TGTGCCAGCAGTTTGGTAACTAGTGGTAGAAACGGGGAGCTGTTTTTT.

The genes are TRBV3-1 and TRBJ2-3; D remains unclear. Trimming cost V 4 bases and J 2 bases, with 10 bases left between them. The CDR3 spans 14 residues. In germline, CDR1 is LGHDT, CDR2 YNNKEL (reference sequence). Here the CDR3 DNA reads TGTGCCAGCAGCCTTGGGCCTAACACAGATACGCAGTATTTT. Protein: CASSLGPNTDTQYF.

The sample holds many counts of this clonotype. A read error may account for a junction end that differs from germline. V gene TRBV10-3 combines with J gene TRBJ2-2; D gene uncertain. Germline loops: CDR1 ENHRY, CDR2 SYGVKD. This CDR3 contains 12 residues. CDR3 amino acids: CAISEITRELFF. The CDR3 bases are TGTGCCATCAGTGAGATCACCCGGGAGCTGTTTTTT.

This clonotype has more than one count but fewer than ten. The rearrangement links TRBV6-1 to TRBJ2-6, with D perhaps given as TRBD1 or TRBD2 (6 bases each). Per the germline V gene, CDR1 is MNHNS and CDR2 is SASEGT. V lost 6 bases, J lost 2 bases, and 23 bases lay in between. CDR3 length: 19 amino acids. CDR3 in DNA: TGTGCCAGCAGACCCCGAAGGGGGGCACGGCTGACTGGGGCCAACGTCCTGACTTTC. Translated: CASRPRRGARLTGANVLTF.

This clonotype has ten or more counts. The chain has TRBV7-9 and TRBJ2-3; D is perhaps TRBD1 (6 bases). The germline V gene encodes CDR1 SEHNR and CDR2 FQNEAQ (reference sequence). The ends were cut back, 5 bases at V and 6 bases at J, with 6 bases in the middle. This CDR3 has 11 amino acids. This CDR3 is CASSQGDTQYF. The CDR3 DNA reads TGTGCCAGCAGCCAGGGGGATACGCAGTATTTT.

Ten or more counts support this clonotype. V usage is TRBV11-1 and J usage is TRBJ2-7, with 8 bases that match TRBD2. Trimming at V came to 7 bases and at J to 1 base, leaving 15 bases not matched to a gene. In germline, CDR1 is SGHAT, CDR2 FQDESV (reference sequence). CDR3 length: 17 amino acids. The CDR3 is CASTRSTIAGMSYEQYF. CDR3 coding DNA: TGTGCCAGCACCCGGTCAACTATAGCGGGAATGTCCTACGAGCAGTACTTC.